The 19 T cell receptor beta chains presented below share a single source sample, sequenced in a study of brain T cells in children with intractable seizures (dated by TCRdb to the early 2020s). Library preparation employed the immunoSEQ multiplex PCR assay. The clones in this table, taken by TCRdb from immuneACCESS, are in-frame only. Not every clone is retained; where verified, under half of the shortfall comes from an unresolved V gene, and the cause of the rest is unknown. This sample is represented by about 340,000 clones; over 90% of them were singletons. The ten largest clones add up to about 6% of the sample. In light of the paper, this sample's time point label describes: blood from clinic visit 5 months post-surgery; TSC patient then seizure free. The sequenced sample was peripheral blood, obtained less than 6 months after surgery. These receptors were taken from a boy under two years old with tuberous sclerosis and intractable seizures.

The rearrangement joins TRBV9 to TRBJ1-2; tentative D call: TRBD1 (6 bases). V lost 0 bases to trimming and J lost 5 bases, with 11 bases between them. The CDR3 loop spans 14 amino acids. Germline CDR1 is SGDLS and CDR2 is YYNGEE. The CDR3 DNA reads TGTGCCAGCAGCGTAGTGGGGGCGAGTTATGGCTACACCTTC. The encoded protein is CASSVVGASYGYTF.

The CDR3 DNA sequence: TGTGCCATCAGTGAGAGGGAAACCACAGGCTACACCTTC. This translates into CAISERETTGYTF. This chain joins TRBV10-3 and TRBJ1-2; D not resolved. Germline lookup yields CDR1 ENHRY and CDR2 SYGVKD. Trimming removed 2 bases from V and 8 bases from J, with 12 bases in between. The CDR3 extends over 13 amino acids.

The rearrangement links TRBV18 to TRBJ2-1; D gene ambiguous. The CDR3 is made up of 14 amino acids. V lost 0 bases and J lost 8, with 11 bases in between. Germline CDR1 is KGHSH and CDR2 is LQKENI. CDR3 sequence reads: CASSPPALSHEQFF. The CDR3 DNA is TGTGCCAGCTCACCACCGGCGCTGAGCCATGAGCAGTTCTTC.

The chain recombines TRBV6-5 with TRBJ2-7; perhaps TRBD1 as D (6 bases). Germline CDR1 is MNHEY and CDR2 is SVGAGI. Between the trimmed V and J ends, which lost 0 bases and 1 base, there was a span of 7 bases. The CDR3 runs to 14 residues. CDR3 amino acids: CASSYSGQSYEQYF. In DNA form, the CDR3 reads TGTGCCAGCAGTTACTCCGGACAGTCCTACGAGCAGTACTTC.

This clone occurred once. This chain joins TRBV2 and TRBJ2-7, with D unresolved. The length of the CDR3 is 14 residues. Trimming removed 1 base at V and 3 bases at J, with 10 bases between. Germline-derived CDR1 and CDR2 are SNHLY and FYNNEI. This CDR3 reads CASSEEGPYYEQYF. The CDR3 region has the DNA TGTGCCAGCAGTGAAGAAGGGCCCTACTACGAGCAGTACTTC.

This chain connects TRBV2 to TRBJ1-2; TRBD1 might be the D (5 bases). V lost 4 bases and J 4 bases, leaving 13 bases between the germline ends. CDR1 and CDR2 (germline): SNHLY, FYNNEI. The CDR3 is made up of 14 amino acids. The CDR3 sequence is CASSGEWGTYGYTF. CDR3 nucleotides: TGTGCCAGCAGTGGGGAGTGGGGCACCTATGGCTACACCTTC.

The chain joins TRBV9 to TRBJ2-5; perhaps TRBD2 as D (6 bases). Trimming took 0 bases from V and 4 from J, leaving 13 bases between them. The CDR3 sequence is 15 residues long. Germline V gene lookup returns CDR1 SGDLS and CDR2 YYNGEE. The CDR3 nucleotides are TGTGCCAGCAGCGTAGATCCGGGGGTAAGAGAGACCCAGTACTTC. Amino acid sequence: CASSVDPGVRETQYF.

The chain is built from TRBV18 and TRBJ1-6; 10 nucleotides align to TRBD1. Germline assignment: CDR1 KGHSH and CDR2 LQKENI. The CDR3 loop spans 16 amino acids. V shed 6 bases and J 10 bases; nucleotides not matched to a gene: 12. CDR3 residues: CASSTRTGGGGSPLHF. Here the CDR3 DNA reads TGTGCCAGCTCGACTAGGACAGGGGGAGGCGGCTCACCCCTCCACTTT.

The CDR3 region is CASSFGGGGGYTF. CDR3 DNA: TGTGCCAGCAGTTTCGGCGGCGGGGGGGGCTACACCTTC. V usage is TRBV28 and J usage is TRBJ1-2, with D perhaps matching TRBD1 (5 bases). The germline V gene has CDR1 MDHEN and CDR2 SYDVKM. Trimming removed 3 bases at V and 8 bases at J, with 13 bases between. This CDR3 is built from 13 residues.

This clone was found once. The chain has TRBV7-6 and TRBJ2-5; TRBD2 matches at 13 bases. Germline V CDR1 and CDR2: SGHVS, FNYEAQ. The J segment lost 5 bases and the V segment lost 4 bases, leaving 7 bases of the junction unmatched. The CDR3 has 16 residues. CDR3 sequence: CASSSLAGGPVETQYF. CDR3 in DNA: TGTGCCAGCAGCTCACTAGCGGGAGGGCCTGTGGAGACCCAGTACTTC.

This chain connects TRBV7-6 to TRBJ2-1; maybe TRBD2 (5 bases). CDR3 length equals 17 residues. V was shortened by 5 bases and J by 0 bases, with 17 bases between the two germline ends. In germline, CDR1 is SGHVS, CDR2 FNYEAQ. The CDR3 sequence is CASSLRTPTSSYNEQFF. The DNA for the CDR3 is TGTGCCAGCAGCCTAAGGACCCCCACTAGCTCCTACAATGAGCAGTTCTTC. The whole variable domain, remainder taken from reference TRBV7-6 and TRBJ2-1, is GAGVSQSPRYKVTKRGQDVALRCDPISGHVSLYWYRQALGQGPEFLTYFNYEAQQDKSGLPNDRFSAERPEGSISTLTIQRTEQRDSAMYRCASSLRTPTSSYNEQFFGPGTRLTVL.

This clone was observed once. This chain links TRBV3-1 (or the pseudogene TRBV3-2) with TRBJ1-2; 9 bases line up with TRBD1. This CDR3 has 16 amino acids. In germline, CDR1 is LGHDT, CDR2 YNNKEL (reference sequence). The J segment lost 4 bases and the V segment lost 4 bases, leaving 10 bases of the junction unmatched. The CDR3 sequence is CASSRLRDRDIYGYTF. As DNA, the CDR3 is TGTGCCAGCAGCCGCCTTCGGGACAGGGATATCTATGGCTACACCTTC.

The CDR3 protein is CAISEGTANYGYTF. CDR3 DNA: TGTGCCATCAGTGAGGGGACAGCTAACTATGGCTACACCTTC. The chain couples TRBV10-3 to TRBJ1-2; 7 bases match TRBD1. The junction had 0 bases not matched to a gene; V was cut back by 2 bases and J by 0 bases. Germline V gene lookup returns CDR1 ENHRY and CDR2 SYGVKD. This CDR3 comprises 14 residues.

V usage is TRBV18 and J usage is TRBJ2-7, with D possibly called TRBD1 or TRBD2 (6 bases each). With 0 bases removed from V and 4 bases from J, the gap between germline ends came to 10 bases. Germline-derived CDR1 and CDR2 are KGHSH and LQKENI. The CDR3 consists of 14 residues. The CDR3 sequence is CASSPPGGWYEQYF. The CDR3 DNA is TGTGCCAGCTCACCACCGGGGGGCTGGTACGAGCAGTACTTC.

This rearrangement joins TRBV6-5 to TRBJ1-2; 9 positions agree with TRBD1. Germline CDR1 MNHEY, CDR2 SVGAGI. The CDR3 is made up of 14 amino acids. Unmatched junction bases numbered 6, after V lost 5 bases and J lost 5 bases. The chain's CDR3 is CASSRIQGAYGYTF. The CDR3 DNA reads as TGTGCCAGCAGTCGTATACAGGGGGCGTATGGCTACACCTTC.

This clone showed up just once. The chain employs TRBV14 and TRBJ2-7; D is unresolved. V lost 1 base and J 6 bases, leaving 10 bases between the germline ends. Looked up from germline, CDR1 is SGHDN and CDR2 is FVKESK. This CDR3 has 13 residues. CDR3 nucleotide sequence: TGTGCCAGCAGCCAAGCTCGGGCTACCGAGCAGTACTTC. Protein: CASSQARATEQYF.

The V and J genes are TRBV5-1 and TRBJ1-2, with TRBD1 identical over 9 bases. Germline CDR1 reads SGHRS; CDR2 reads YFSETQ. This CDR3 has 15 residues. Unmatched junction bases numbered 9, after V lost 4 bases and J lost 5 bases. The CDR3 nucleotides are TGCGCCAGCAGCCCCAGAACAGACAGGGGGTATGGCTACACCTTC. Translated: CASSPRTDRGYGYTF.

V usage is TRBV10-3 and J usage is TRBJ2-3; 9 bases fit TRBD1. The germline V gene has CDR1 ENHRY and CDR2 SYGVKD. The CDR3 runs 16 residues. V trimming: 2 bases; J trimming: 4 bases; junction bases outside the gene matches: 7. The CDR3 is CAISELGQGIADTQYF. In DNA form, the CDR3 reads TGTGCCATCAGTGAGCTGGGACAGGGAATCGCAGATACGCAGTATTTT.

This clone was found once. The CDR3 coding sequence is TGTGCCTGGAAAAATTGGGGGGGCCCTTATGGCTACACCTTC. Protein: CAWKNWGGPYGYTF. This chain uses TRBV30 with TRBJ1-2; possible D gene TRBD1, 6 bases. The germline V gene has CDR1 GTSNPN and CDR2 SVGIG (reference sequence). Trimming pared 4 bases from V and 5 bases from J, leaving 17 bases between. CDR3 size: 14 residues.